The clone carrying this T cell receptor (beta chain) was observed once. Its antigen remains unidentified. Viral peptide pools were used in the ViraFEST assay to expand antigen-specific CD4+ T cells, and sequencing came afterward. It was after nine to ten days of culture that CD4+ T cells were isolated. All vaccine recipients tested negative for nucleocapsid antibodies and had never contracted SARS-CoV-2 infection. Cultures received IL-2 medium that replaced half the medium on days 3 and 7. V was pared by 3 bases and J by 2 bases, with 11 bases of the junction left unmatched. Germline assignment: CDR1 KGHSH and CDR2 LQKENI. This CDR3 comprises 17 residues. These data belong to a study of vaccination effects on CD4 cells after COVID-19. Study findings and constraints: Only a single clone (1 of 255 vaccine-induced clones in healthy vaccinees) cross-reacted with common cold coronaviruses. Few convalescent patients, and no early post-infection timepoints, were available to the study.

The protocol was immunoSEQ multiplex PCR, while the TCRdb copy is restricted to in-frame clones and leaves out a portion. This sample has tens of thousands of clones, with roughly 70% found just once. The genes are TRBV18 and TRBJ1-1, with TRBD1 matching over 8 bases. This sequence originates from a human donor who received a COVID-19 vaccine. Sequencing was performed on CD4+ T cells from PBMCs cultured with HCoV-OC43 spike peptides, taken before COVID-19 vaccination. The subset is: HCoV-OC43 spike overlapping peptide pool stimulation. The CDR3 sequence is CASSPQGAVGVNTEAFF. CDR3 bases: TGTGCCAGCTCACCCCAGGGGGCGGTTGGGGTTAACACTGAAGCTTTCTTT.